The clone carrying this TCR beta chain came up a few times. This sample stems from a study of T cells after yellow fever vaccination. MiXCR, run by TCRdb on the 5' RACE reads, gives a single entry per CDR3 protein. The sample lists 280,000 or so distinct CDR3 sequences; approximately 10% were seen once. Germline CDR1 reads MGHDK; CDR2 reads SYGVNS. V gave up 2 bases and J gave up 4 bases; unmatched junction bases: 8. The CDR3 has 16 amino acids. The material was CD4+ T cells sorted from PBMCs, obtained 5 days after the yellow fever booster vaccination. The clonotype comes from a man aged 18 to 30 who received the YFV17D yellow fever vaccine. The chain combines TRBV25-1 with TRBJ1-2; TRBD1 agrees at 9 bases. The DNA of the CDR3 is TGTGCCAGCAGTGAAGAACTGACAGGGGGTCTCTATGGCTACACCTTC. Amino acid sequence: CASSEELTGGLYGYTF.